The rows below give T cell receptor beta chains drawn from one sample of a study of T cells after yellow fever vaccination. TCRdb used MiXCR to reprocess the 5' RACE reads, holding one entry per CDR3 protein. The data contain 60,000 to 95,000 distinct CDR3 sequences, under 9.5% of them singletons. The sample here was CD8+ T cells sorted from PBMCs, taken approximately 11 days after the first yellow fever vaccination. These receptors were taken from a man between 18 and 35 years old who received the YFV17D yellow fever vaccine. Both conserved end residues are part of each CDR3. D genes are given only for firm matches. The size field is filled for only some rows; it gives once, few, many or a size class.

TRBV6-5	NA	TRBJ2-1	many	TGTGCCAGCAGTCGTGGCTACGAGCAGTTCTTC	CASSRGYEQFF
TRBV7-2	TRBD1	TRBJ2-7	many	TGTGCCAGCAGCCCCGGGACAGGGTACGAGCAGTACTTC	CASSPGTGYEQYF
TRBV6-2/TRBV6-3	NA	TRBJ2-1	many	TGTGCCAGCAGTTACTCGGGGGGACCCTACAATGAGCAGTTCTTC	CASSYSGGPYNEQFF
TRBV5-6	NA	TRBJ2-5	many	TGTGCCAGCAGCCCGGACTCCCAAGAGACCCAGTACTTC	CASSPDSQETQYF
TRBV6-5	TRBD2	TRBJ2-5	many	TGTGCCAGCAGTTACTCGGGCGGGGGGGATCCGGAGACCCAGTACTTC	CASSYSGGGDPETQYF
TRBV19	NA	TRBJ2-1	few	TGTGCCAGTAGTATTGGTTATATGTACTCTATTCGGAATGAGCAGTTCTTC	CASSIGYMYSIRNEQFF
TRBV7-9	NA	TRBJ1-1	few	TGTGCCGGTCTGATGGGCACTGAAGCTTTCTTT	CAGLMGTEAFF
TRBV27	TRBD1	TRBJ2-3	many	TGTGCCAGCAGTTGGACAGGGAGCACAGATACGCAGTATTTT	CASSWTGSTDTQYF
TRBV5-1	NA	TRBJ2-7	many	TGCGCCAGCAGCTTTCTCCTGGAGACAGGACCCTACGAGCAGTACTTC	CASSFLLETGPYEQYF
TRBV4-1	TRBD2	TRBJ2-2	many	TGCGCCAGCAGCCAAGAGGGAGGGGACACCGGGGAGCTGTTTTTT	CASSQEGGDTGELFF
TRBV7-6	TRBD1	TRBJ2-1	few	TGTGCCAGCAGCTTAGAATTGACAGGGGGAGGGAATGAGCAGTTCTTC	CASSLELTGGGNEQFF
TRBV12-3/TRBV12-4	NA	TRBJ2-1	many	TGTGCCAGCAATCTTCCAGGGGCTCACAATGAGCAGTTCTTC	CASNLPGAHNEQFF
TRBV4-2	NA	TRBJ2-6	many	TGTGCCAGCAGCCAAGATACCGGCTCTGGGGCCAACGTCCTGACTTTC	CASSQDTGSGANVLTF
TRBV10-3	NA	TRBJ2-1	once	TGTGCCATCAGCCCCGGGGGACTCTACAATGAGCAGTTCTTC	CAISPGGLYNEQFF
TRBV2	NA	TRBJ2-4	NA	TGTGCCAGCAGTGCGGGATTAGCCAAAAACATTCAGTACTTC	CASSAGLAKNIQYF
TRBV4-3	TRBD2	TRBJ2-2	many	TGCGCCAGCAGCCAGGAGTATAGCGGGGGGATCACCGGGGAGCTGTTTTTT	CASSQEYSGGITGELFF
TRBV9	NA	TRBJ2-3	many	TGTGCCAGCAGCGAGGGGACGGTGAGCACAGATACGCAGTATTTT	CASSEGTVSTDTQYF
TRBV6-2/TRBV6-3	NA	TRBJ1-5	many	TGTGCCAGCAGGGCAGGGGCCAATCAGCCCCAGCATTTT	CASRAGANQPQHF
TRBV29-1	NA	TRBJ1-2	few	TGCAGCGTTCCGGGGCGCAGGTTAGGTGGCTACACCTTC	CSVPGRRLGGYTF
TRBV11-2	TRBD1	TRBJ1-5	NA	TGTGCCAGCAGCATCGGGACAGGGCTAATCAGCAATCAGCCCCAGCATTTT	CASSIGTGLISNQPQHF
TRBV4-1	TRBD1	TRBJ1-4	few	TGCGCCAGCAGCCCCCAGGACAGGGGGCAGGAAAAACTGTTTTTT	CASSPQDRGQEKLFF
TRBV11-2	TRBD1	TRBJ1-1	NA	TGTGCCAGCAGCCTAAGACAGGGCCCATCTGAAGCTTTCTTT	CASSLRQGPSEAFF
TRBV6-5	NA	TRBJ1-1	many	TGTGCCAGCAGTTACGTGGGGGTGAACACTGAAGCTTTCTTT	CASSYVGVNTEAFF
TRBV4-1	NA	TRBJ2-2	few	TGCGCCAGCAGCCATCATCAATACGGGCGGGACACCGGGGAGCTGTTTTTT	CASSHHQYGRDTGELFF
TRBV9	NA	TRBJ2-1	many	TGTGCCAGCAGCGGCCCGGGGAATGAGCAGTTCTTC	CASSGPGNEQFF
TRBV6-5	TRBD1	TRBJ1-3	many	TGTGCCAGCAGTTTAACTACCGGGACAGGTAGAGCTGGAAACACCATATATTTT	CASSLTTGTGRAGNTIYF
TRBV7-2	TRBD1	TRBJ1-6	NA	TGTGCCAGCAGCACAGGGGATCTCTATAATTCACCCCTCCACTTT	CASSTGDLYNSPLHF
TRBV7-3	TRBD2	TRBJ2-3	many	TGTGCCAGCAGCTTTCTAGCGGGAGCTAGCACAGATACGCAGTATTTT	CASSFLAGASTDTQYF
TRBV7-9	NA	TRBJ1-1	many	TGTGCCAGCAGCCAATCGGCGGGGAACACTGAAGCTTTCTTT	CASSQSAGNTEAFF
TRBV19	TRBD1	TRBJ2-7	few	TGTGCCACTCAGGGACAGCCCCACTACGAGCAGTACTTC	CATQGQPHYEQYF
TRBV7-2	NA	TRBJ1-1	few	TGTGCCAGCAGCTTAGGTGCGTGGGTATCTGAAGCTTTCTTT	CASSLGAWVSEAFF
TRBV9	NA	TRBJ2-7	NA	TGTGCCAGCAGCGGCCCCCCCCCTTCGGGGGCCGAGCAGTACTTC	CASSGPPPSGAEQYF
TRBV5-6	NA	TRBJ2-7	NA	TGTGCCAGCAGCTTGGAGGGGCTCTCCTACGAGCAGTACTTC	CASSLEGLSYEQYF
TRBV4-3	TRBD1	TRBJ2-7	NA	TGCGCCAGCAGCCAAGTCGGGACAGGGACCTACGAGCAGTACTTC	CASSQVGTGTYEQYF
TRBV7-3	NA	TRBJ2-1	many	TGTGCCAGCAGCTGGGGTGTCTACAATGAGCAGTTCTTC	CASSWGVYNEQFF
TRBV27	TRBD1	TRBJ1-1	many	TGTGCCAGCACTCTGACAGGGGGAAACACTGAAGCTTTCTTT	CASTLTGGNTEAFF
TRBV6-4	TRBD1	TRBJ2-3	many	TGTGCCAGCAGTGACGGGACAGGGGGCACAGATACGCAGTATTTT	CASSDGTGGTDTQYF
TRBV11-2	TRBD2	TRBJ2-5	few	TGTGCCAGCAGCGGAAGAGGGACTAGCGGGGGGCCCGGGGAGACCCAGTACTTC	CASSGRGTSGGPGETQYF
TRBV7-9	NA	TRBJ1-1	few	TGTGCCAGCAGGCCCGGGACCCGCACTGAAGCTTTCTTT	CASRPGTRTEAFF
TRBV27	NA	TRBJ2-1	NA	TGTGCCAGCAGTCCCATCCCGACTAGTCTACATGAGCAGTTCTTC	CASSPIPTSLHEQFF
TRBV9	NA	TRBJ2-2	many	TGTGCCAGCAGCGTAGGGCCCAACACCGGGGAGCTGTTTTTT	CASSVGPNTGELFF